The 21 T cell receptor beta chains below were found in one sample sequenced in a study of blood T cell repertoires in COVID-19. TCRdb keeps only in-frame clones here, not all; method: immunoSEQ multiplex PCR. The sample lists under 250,000 clones; 65% to 85% were seen once. The material sequenced was PBMCs or T cells enriched from blood (not recorded which). These TCRs come from a man aged 30-40 years with acute COVID-19.

The V gene is TRBV6-5, the J gene TRBJ2-7, with TRBD2 matching 13 bases. Looked up from germline, CDR1 is MNHEY and CDR2 is SVGAGI. The CDR3 extends over 14 amino acids. With 6 bases clipped from V and 6 bases from J, the junction kept 5 bases outside the gene matches. The CDR3: CASRVGLAGAEQYF. CDR3 DNA: TGTGCCAGCAGGGTCGGACTAGCGGGGGCCGAGCAGTACTTC.

The chain joins TRBV7-3 to TRBJ1-5; D possibly corresponds to TRBD1 (6 bases). This CDR3 has 16 residues. The V end was cut by 4 bases, the J end by 0 bases, with 13 bases between. CDR1 and CDR2 (germline): SGHTA, FQGTGA. The CDR3 region has the DNA TGTGCCAGCAGCTCGATCGGACAGAATAGCAATCAGCCCCAGCATTTT. Protein sequence: CASSSIGQNSNQPQHF.

This clone was seen only once. The chain recombines TRBV11-2 with TRBJ2-1, with TRBD1 matching over 10 bases. The junction had 5 bases not matched to a gene; V was cut back by 8 bases and J by 4 bases. The CDR3 is made up of 14 amino acids. CDR1 and CDR2 (germline): SGHAT, FQNNGV. Written as DNA, the CDR3 is TGTGCCAGCCGGGGACAGGGGATATACAATGAGCAGTTCTTC. Its protein is CASRGQGIYNEQFF. The full variable domain, in which reference TRBV11-2 and TRBJ2-1 provide the parts outside the CDR3, is EAGVAQSPRYKIIEKRQSVAFWCNPISGHATLYWYQQILGQGPKLLIQFQNNGVVDDSQLPKDRFSAERLKGVDSTLKIQPAKLEDSAVYLCASRGQGIYNEQFFGPGTRLTVL.

This clone was recorded a few times. The chain combines TRBV6-5 with TRBJ1-5; 10 bases align to TRBD1. J gave up 7 bases and V 6 bases, and 6 bases lay outside the gene matches. Germline-derived CDR1 and CDR2 are MNHEY and SVGAGI. The length of the CDR3 is 14 residues. The CDR3 nucleotides read TGTGCCAGCAGGGCGACAGGGGGCGCGCAGCCCCAGCATTTT. It yields the protein CASRATGGAQPQHF.

The rearrangement links TRBV6-1 to TRBJ1-1; 8 bases agree with TRBD1. Germline lookup yields CDR1 MNHNS and CDR2 SASEGT. V trimming: 3 bases; J trimming: 2 bases; junction bases outside the gene matches: 8. This CDR3 spans 16 amino acids. The CDR3 reads CASSDRRTGFNTEAFF. The CDR3 region has the DNA TGTGCCAGCAGTGACCGACGGACAGGGTTTAACACTGAAGCTTTCTTT.

The V and J genes are TRBV19 and TRBJ2-2; possibly TRBD1 for D (6 bases). The CDR3 totals 16 residues. V lost 6 bases and J lost 1, with 15 bases in between. From germline, CDR1 is LNHDA and CDR2 SQIVND (reference sequence). DNA of the CDR3: TGTGCCAGTAGCTTGCGGACAGAGCAGAACACCGGGGAGCTGTTTTTT. This sequence encodes CASSLRTEQNTGELFF.

V gene TRBV9 combines with J gene TRBJ2-2; D remains ambiguous. Looked up from germline, CDR1 is SGDLS and CDR2 is YYNGEE. The CDR3 runs to 15 residues. Trimming shortened V by 4 bases and J by 7 bases, and 17 bases separated the two germline ends. CDR3 in amino acids: CASSPSGSSIGELFF. CDR3 DNA sequence: TGTGCCAGCAGCCCATCCGGGTCCTCGATCGGGGAGCTGTTTTTT.

This clone was detected a few times. The chain employs TRBV6-5 and TRBJ1-5; a possible D gene is TRBD1 (5 bases). Trimming removed 5 bases at V and 11 bases at J, with 16 bases between. The length of the CDR3 is 13 residues. Germline CDR1 reads MNHEY; CDR2 reads SVGAGI. DNA of the CDR3: TGTGCCAGCAGTCCTGACCGGGCCAGGGCCCAGCATTTT. The encoded protein is CASSPDRARAQHF.

This clone appeared a single time. The chain combines TRBV19 with TRBJ2-5, with 8 bases matching TRBD2. Germline trimming cut 7 bases from V and 2 bases from J; bases unmatched to any gene: 9. Germline V CDR1 and CDR2: LNHDA, SQIVND (reference sequence). The CDR3 is 15 amino acids. The CDR3, as DNA: TGTGCCAGTACCCTGGGGCCGGGAGGGCAAGAGACCCAGTACTTC. Its translation is CASTLGPGGQETQYF.

The V gene is TRBV28, the J gene TRBJ1-2, with 9 nucleotides matching TRBD1. V shed 3 bases and J 5 bases; nucleotides not matched to a gene: 7. CDR3 size: 15 residues. Per germline, CDR1 MDHEN and CDR2 SYDVKM. The CDR3 here is CASSFTGGVGYGYTF. The CDR3 region has the DNA TGTGCCAGCAGTTTTACAGGGGGCGTCGGGTATGGCTACACCTTC.

This clone was counted between two and nine times. Other nucleotide sequences from this sample produce the same CDR3. The gene calls are TRBV3-1 (or the pseudogene TRBV3-2) and TRBJ1-2, with D perhaps TRBD1 (6 bases). Deletions cut 4 bases from V and 8 bases from J, with 11 bases between. This CDR3 comprises 12 residues. Germline V lookup: CDR1 LGHDT, CDR2 YNNKEL (reference sequence). The CDR3 loop reads CASSPRGYGYTF. CDR3 in DNA: TGTGCCAGCAGCCCAAGGGGGTACGGCTACACCTTC.

V is TRBV11-2 and J is TRBJ2-1, with TRBD2 as a possible D gene (7 bases). This CDR3 has 15 residues. The V end lost 1 base, the J end lost 6 bases, and 13 bases lay between the germline ends. Per germline, CDR1 SGHAT and CDR2 FQNNGV. DNA for the CDR3: TGTGCCAGCAGCTTAGGGAACGCGGGGGCCAATGAGCAGTTCTTC. Its protein product is CASSLGNAGANEQFF.

This clone was seen only once. This chain uses TRBV7-9 with TRBJ2-7, with no clear D. The germline gives CDR1 SEHNR, CDR2 FQNEAQ (reference sequence). With 6 bases removed from V and 1 base from J, the gap between germline ends came to 10 bases. There are 13 residues in the CDR3. In nucleotides, the CDR3 is TGTGCCAGCAGGCCCGACTTGTCCTACGAGCAGTACTTC. It encodes CASRPDLSYEQYF.

The rearrangement joins TRBV5-1 to TRBJ1-4; maybe TRBD1 (6 bases). Germline assignment: CDR1 SGHRS and CDR2 YFSETQ. With 4 bases removed from V and 6 bases from J, the gap between germline ends came to 13 bases. The CDR3 length is 14 residues. The CDR3 sequence is CASSPWGPDEKLFF. CDR3 coding DNA: TGCGCCAGCAGCCCCTGGGGGCCCGATGAAAAACTGTTTTTT.

CDR3 sequence: CASSYTGMSDSPLHF. CDR3 coding DNA: TGTGCCAGCAGCTATACAGGGATGAGTGATTCACCCCTCCACTTT. The chain carries TRBV9 and TRBJ1-6; possibly TRBD1 for D (6 bases). This CDR3 is built from 15 residues. The germline V gene encodes CDR1 SGDLS and CDR2 YYNGEE. Deletions cut 4 bases from V and 8 bases from J, with 16 bases between.

This chain links TRBV5-1 with TRBJ1-1, with TRBD1 identical over 7 bases. There are 14 residues in the CDR3. Germline trimming cut 6 bases from V and 6 bases from J; bases unmatched to any gene: 11. CDR1 is SGHRS and CDR2 is YFSETQ in the germline V gene. The CDR3 nucleotides read TGCGCCAGCAAACTTACAGGGGATTTGTCTGAAGCTTTCTTT. It translates to CASKLTGDLSEAFF.

The rearrangement uses TRBV27 and TRBJ2-2; D call uncertain. Germline V lookup: CDR1 MNHEY, CDR2 SMNVEV (reference sequence). The CDR3 covers 11 residues. Trimming stripped 4 bases from V and 7 bases from J, with 4 bases between. In DNA, the CDR3 is TGTGCCAGCAGTTATTACGGGGAGCTGTTTTTT. Its translation is CASSYYGELFF.

In its sample, this clone was seen once. The V gene is TRBV11-2, the J gene TRBJ2-5; 14 bases agree with TRBD2. The CDR3 is 15 amino acids. With 5 bases clipped from V and 2 bases from J, the junction kept 1 base outside the gene matches. Germline V CDR1 and CDR2: SGHAT, FQNNGV. The CDR3 DNA follows: TGTGCCAGCAGCCGGACTAGCGGGGGGCAAGAGACCCAGTACTTC. It codes for CASSRTSGGQETQYF.

This chain links TRBV18 with TRBJ2-7; the match to TRBD1 covers 8 bases. V was pared by 3 bases and J by 1 base, with 2 bases of the junction left unmatched. Germline V gene sequence: CDR1 KGHSH, CDR2 LQKENI. This CDR3 has 14 residues. CDR3 region: CASSPGQVSYEQYF. The CDR3 DNA sequence: TGTGCCAGCTCACCGGGACAGGTATCCTACGAGCAGTACTTC.

The chain joins TRBV7-3 to TRBJ2-1; D gene ambiguous. This CDR3 contains 12 residues. Germline-derived CDR1 and CDR2 are SGHTA and FQGTGA. Trimming pared 5 bases from V and 10 bases from J, leaving 12 bases between. The CDR3, as DNA: TGTGCCAGCAGCCATCTGGCCGGGGAGCAGTTCTTC. Protein sequence: CASSHLAGEQFF.

This chain links TRBV10-3 with TRBJ1-1; 10 nucleotides line up with TRBD1. This CDR3 is 14 amino acids long. CDR1 ENHRY and CDR2 SYGVKD come from the germline V gene. Trimming at V came to 7 bases and at J to 5 bases, leaving 7 bases not matched to a gene. The CDR3, as DNA: TGTGCCATCAAAGGACAGGGGGATGGGACTGAAGCTTTCTTT. Translation: CAIKGQGDGTEAFF.